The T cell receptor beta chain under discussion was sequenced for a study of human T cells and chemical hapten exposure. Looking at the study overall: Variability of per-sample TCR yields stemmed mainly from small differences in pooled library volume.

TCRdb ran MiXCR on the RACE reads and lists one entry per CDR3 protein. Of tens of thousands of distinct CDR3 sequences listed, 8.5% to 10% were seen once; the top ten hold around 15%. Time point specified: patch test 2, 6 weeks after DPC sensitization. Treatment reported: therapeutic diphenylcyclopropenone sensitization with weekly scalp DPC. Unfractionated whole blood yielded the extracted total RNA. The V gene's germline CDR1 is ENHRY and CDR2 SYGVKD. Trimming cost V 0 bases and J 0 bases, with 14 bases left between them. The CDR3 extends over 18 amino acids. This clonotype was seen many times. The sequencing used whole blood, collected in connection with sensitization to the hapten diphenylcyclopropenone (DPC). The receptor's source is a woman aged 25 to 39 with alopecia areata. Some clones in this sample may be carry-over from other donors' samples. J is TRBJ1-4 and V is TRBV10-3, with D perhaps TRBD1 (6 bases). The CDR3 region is CAISESTVGGTTNEKLFF. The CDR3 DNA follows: TGTGCCATCAGTGAGTCGACAGTAGGGGGGACAACTAATGAAAAACTGTTTTTT.